The present T cell receptor (beta chain) was sequenced within a study of blood T cell repertoires in COVID-19. The CDR3 totals 16 residues. Germline loops: CDR1 GTSNPN, CDR2 SVGIG (reference sequence). V gave up 8 bases and J gave up 0 bases, with 22 bases separating them. Method: immunoSEQ multiplex PCR; TCRdb's copy keeps in-frame clones and lacks some. The sample includes approximately 84,000 clones, 83% of them seen just once. Sequenced: peripheral blood. The chain joins TRBV30 to TRBJ1-2, with a possible D match to TRBD1 (6 bases). This clonotype originated in a woman older than 75 with acute or convalescent COVID-19. The chain's CDR3 is CARQGQGFSANYGYTF. The CDR3 DNA reads TGTGCCCGGCAGGGGCAGGGCTTTTCAGCTAACTATGGCTACACCTTC.